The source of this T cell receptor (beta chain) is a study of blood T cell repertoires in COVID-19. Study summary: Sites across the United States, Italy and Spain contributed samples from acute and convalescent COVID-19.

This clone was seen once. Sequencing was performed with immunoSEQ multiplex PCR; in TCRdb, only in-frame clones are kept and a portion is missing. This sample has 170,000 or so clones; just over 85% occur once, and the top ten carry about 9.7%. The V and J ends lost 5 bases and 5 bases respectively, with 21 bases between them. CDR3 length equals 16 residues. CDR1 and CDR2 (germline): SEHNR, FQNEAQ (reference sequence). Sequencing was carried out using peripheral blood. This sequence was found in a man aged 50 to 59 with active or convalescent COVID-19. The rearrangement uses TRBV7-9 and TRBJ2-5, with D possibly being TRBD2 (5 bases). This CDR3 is CASSPPFGAVLETQYF. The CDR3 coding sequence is TGTGCCAGCAGCCCACCTTTTGGAGCGGTACTGGAGACCCAGTACTTC.